This T cell receptor beta chain was documented in a study of blood T cell repertoires in COVID-19. Clones were read by immunoSEQ multiplex PCR, and TCRdb kept only the in-frame ones, dropping some. The sample includes tens of thousands of clones, 82% of them seen just once. This CDR3 is built from 15 residues. Trimming left V 6 bases short and J 3 bases short, with 17 bases between. Germline V gene data show CDR1 as MDHEN and CDR2 as SYDVKM. The chain combines TRBV28 with TRBJ1-1, with D possibly being TRBD1 (6 bases). The source material was peripheral blood. This TCR derives from a man in his fifties or sixties with active or convalescent COVID-19. The CDR3 spells CASRHGGARDTEAFF. The CDR3 bases are TGTGCCAGCAGACATGGGGGGGCGCGAGACACTGAAGCTTTCTTT. Drawing the rest from reference TRBV28 and TRBJ1-1, the complete variable domain is DVKVTQSSRYLVKRTGEKVFLECVQDMDHENMFWYRQDPGLGLRLIYFSYDVKMKEKGDIPEGYSVSREKKERFSLILESASTNQTSMYLCASRHGGARDTEAFFGQGTRLTVV.